This T cell receptor beta chain is drawn from a study of cytomegalovirus exposure and HLA in healthy donors. General study points: High sensitivity and specificity were reportedly achieved when the classifier diagnosed cytomegalovirus status.

PCR employed 60 Vbeta and 13 Jbeta primers. The assay was immunoSEQ multiplex PCR, and TCRdb's table has in-frame clones only and misses some. The sample shows more than 45,000 clones, and 9% to 15% sits with its ten largest clones. Note on this clone: Its matching antigen is unknown.

The germline CDR1 and CDR2 sequences are SGHRS and YFSETQ. Trimming shortened V by 1 base and J by 2 bases, and 10 bases separated the two germline ends. The length of the CDR3 is 14 residues. Sequencing was done on a sample of PBMCs. The V gene is TRBV5-1, the J gene TRBJ2-7; D is undetermined. This receptor was obtained from a woman aged 55-69 years in good health and CMV-seropositive. CDR3 protein: CASSLTQSAYEQYF. CDR3 coding DNA: TGCGCCAGCAGCTTGACCCAGAGCGCCTACGAGCAGTACTTC.